The 17 T cell receptor beta chains listed next were all sequenced from one sample in a study of OX40 agonist ivuxolimab in advanced cancers. The repertoire was sequenced with immunoSEQ multiplex PCR; TCRdb's copy has only in-frame clones and lacks some. Here the sample spans over 85,000 clones, less than 90% being singletons. Specimen: CD4+ or CD8+ T cells sorted from blood, collected in a trial of the OX40 agonist ivuxolimab. These receptors came from an adult with an advanced solid tumor such as melanoma, head and neck, liver or kidney cancer.

The chain employs TRBV5-1 and TRBJ2-1; 12 nucleotides line up with TRBD2. The CDR3 totals 17 residues. Looked up from germline, CDR1 is SGHRS and CDR2 is YFSETQ. The trim removed 4 bases at V and 2 bases at J, leaving 7 bases unmatched. For the CDR3, the DNA is TGCGCCAGCAGCCCCGGACTAGCGGGATCTGCCTACAATGAGCAGTTCTTC. It is translated as CASSPGLAGSAYNEQFF. The variable domain in full, completed from reference TRBV5-1 and TRBJ2-1, reads KAGVTQTPRYLIKTRGQQVTLSCSPISGHRSVSWYQQTPGQGLQFLFEYFSETQRNKGNFPGRFSGRQFSNSRSEMNVSTLELGDSALYLCASSPGLAGSAYNEQFFGPGTRLTVL.

This clone came up once. This chain connects TRBV5-4 to TRBJ2-5; possible D gene TRBD2, 6 bases. CDR1 is SGHNT and CDR2 is YYREEE in the germline V gene (reference sequence). Trimming shortened V by 4 bases and J by 6 bases, and 13 bases separated the two germline ends. The CDR3 consists of 13 residues. The CDR3 coding sequence is TGTGCCAGCAGCGGGACTGTGCCAAAGACCCAGTACTTC. Translation: CASSGTVPKTQYF.

The J gene is TRBJ2-7, the V gene TRBV30; unclear D gene. This CDR3 has 12 amino acids. The V and J ends lost 1 base and 6 bases respectively, with 10 bases between them. CDR1 and CDR2 (germline): GTSNPN, SVGIG (reference sequence). CDR3 DNA sequence: TGTGCCTGGAGTGGACCAGGCGCCGAGCAGTACTTC. It translates to CAWSGPGAEQYF.

V usage is TRBV12-2 and J usage is TRBJ1-3; the DNA was not compared with TRBD1, the D call given in the table. TRBV12-2 is an annotated pseudogene. The CDR3 spans 16 residues. Written as DNA, the CDR3 is TGTGCAAGTCGCTTAGCTAAACAGAGCTCTGGAAACACCATATATTTT. This gives the protein CASRLAKQSSGNTIYF.

V usage is TRBV5-1 and J usage is TRBJ2-3, with 7 positions matching TRBD1. V lost 7 bases and J lost 0; bases outside the gene matches: 8. From germline, CDR1 is SGHRS and CDR2 YFSETQ. The CDR3 has 15 amino acids. The CDR3 DNA reads TGCGCCAGCGGCCGGGACAGAAGTAGCACAGATACGCAGTATTTT. Protein sequence: CASGRDRSSTDTQYF.

The chain couples TRBV5-1 to TRBJ1-1, with 8 bases aligning to TRBD1. Germline V lookup: CDR1 SGHRS, CDR2 YFSETQ. The CDR3 covers 15 residues. The V and J ends lost 6 bases and 2 bases, in that order; junction bases with no gene match: 9. This chain's CDR3 is CASTSKGQANTEAFF. CDR3 nucleotides: TGCGCCAGCACCAGCAAGGGACAGGCAAACACTGAAGCTTTCTTT.

V is TRBV19 and J is TRBJ1-1; no clear D. Trimming took off 3 bases at V and 2 bases at J, with 13 bases between the two ends. There are 15 residues in the CDR3. The germline CDR1 and CDR2 sequences are LNHDA and SQIVND (reference sequence). The CDR3 loop reads CASSINRLTNTEAFF. The CDR3 DNA follows: TGTGCCAGTAGTATCAATAGGCTGACTAACACTGAAGCTTTCTTT.

The genes are TRBV30 and TRBJ1-1, with D perhaps TRBD1 (5 bases). CDR1 is GTSNPN and CDR2 is SVGIG in the germline V gene (reference sequence). Trimming left V 3 bases short and J 3 bases short, with 17 bases between. The CDR3 totals 15 residues. Here the CDR3 reads CAWRKTGLRDTEAFF. In DNA form, the CDR3 reads TGTGCCTGGAGGAAAACGGGACTCCGGGACACTGAAGCTTTCTTT.

The chain joins TRBV30 to TRBJ1-1; D call uncertain. The CDR3 length is 12 residues. Germline V gene sequence: CDR1 GTSNPN, CDR2 SVGIG (reference sequence). V lost 3 bases and J lost 10, with 15 bases in between. DNA for the CDR3: TGTGCCTGGAGGGGATACCAGGAGGGAGCTTTCTTT. Amino acids: CAWRGYQEGAFF.

The chain uses TRBV6-6 and TRBJ1-2, with a tentative D call TRBD1 (5 bases). The CDR3 is made up of 11 amino acids. Trimming cost V 4 bases and J 7 bases, with 7 bases left between them. Per germline, CDR1 MNHNY and CDR2 SVGAGI (reference sequence). CDR3: CASSSGGGYTF. The CDR3 DNA reads as TGTGCCAGCAGTTCGGGGGGTGGCTACACCTTC.

The rearrangement uses TRBV29-1 and TRBJ1-2, with D possibly being TRBD1 (5 bases). This CDR3 region has 11 residues. Germline V CDR1 and CDR2: SQVTM, ANQGSEA. The V and J ends lost 6 bases and 6 bases respectively, with 11 bases between them. This CDR3 is CSVLGGDGYTF. CDR3 DNA: TGCAGCGTCCTTGGGGGGGATGGCTACACCTTC.

CDR3 sequence reads: CACRPDKQLFF. CDR3 DNA sequence: TGTGCCTGTAGACCGGATAAGCAACTGTTTTTT. The rearrangement joins TRBV30 to TRBJ1-4; no reliable D call. Between the trimmed V and J ends, which lost 6 bases and 12 bases, there was a span of 14 bases. This CDR3 contains 11 residues. Germline V gene sequence: CDR1 GTSNPN, CDR2 SVGIG (reference sequence).

The chain employs TRBV27 and TRBJ1-2; the match to TRBD1 covers 10 bases. The V and J ends lost 5 bases and 2 bases, in that order; junction bases with no gene match: 17. The CDR3 totals 19 residues. Germline CDR1 MNHEY, CDR2 SMNVEV (reference sequence). Written as DNA, the CDR3 is TGTGCCAGCAGTCCCTCTCCGGGACAGGGGCTCCCCTCGAACTATGGCTACACCTTC. As protein: CASSPSPGQGLPSNYGYTF.

The chain joins TRBV6-1 to TRBJ2-5; unclear D gene. The CDR3 is made up of 12 amino acids. V was cut by 5 bases and J by 5 bases, with 9 bases left in between. From germline, CDR1 is MNHNS and CDR2 SASEGT. CDR3 protein: CASSLDRETQYF. DNA of the CDR3: TGTGCCAGCAGTTTAGATCGGGAGACCCAGTACTTC.

The V gene is TRBV30, the J gene TRBJ1-4; maybe TRBD1 (6 bases). The V end was cut by 0 bases, the J end by 8 bases, with 13 bases between. In germline, CDR1 is GTSNPN, CDR2 SVGIG (reference sequence). The length of the CDR3 is 14 residues. The CDR3 bases are TGTGCCTGGAGTGTGGGGACAATCGGGGAAAAACTGTTTTTT. Translated, it gives CAWSVGTIGEKLFF.

This rearrangement joins TRBV6-5 to TRBJ2-7; TRBD1 matches 8 bases. V shed 4 bases and J 5 bases; nucleotides not matched to a gene: 13. From germline, CDR1 is MNHEY and CDR2 SVGAGI. There are 16 residues in the CDR3. The CDR3 spells CASSLLKRTGTHEQYF. The CDR3 nucleotides read TGTGCCAGCAGTTTACTTAAGAGGACAGGGACCCACGAGCAGTACTTC.

The chain recombines TRBV11-1 with TRBJ2-5; tentatively, D is TRBD2 (5 bases). V gave up 5 bases and J gave up 5 bases, with 15 bases separating them. CDR1 and CDR2 (germline): SGHAT, FQDESV (reference sequence). This CDR3 is 14 amino acids long. CDR3 bases: TGTGCCAGCAGCCCTAGCCTGGGTTTGGAGACCCAGTACTTC. Its translation is CASSPSLGLETQYF.